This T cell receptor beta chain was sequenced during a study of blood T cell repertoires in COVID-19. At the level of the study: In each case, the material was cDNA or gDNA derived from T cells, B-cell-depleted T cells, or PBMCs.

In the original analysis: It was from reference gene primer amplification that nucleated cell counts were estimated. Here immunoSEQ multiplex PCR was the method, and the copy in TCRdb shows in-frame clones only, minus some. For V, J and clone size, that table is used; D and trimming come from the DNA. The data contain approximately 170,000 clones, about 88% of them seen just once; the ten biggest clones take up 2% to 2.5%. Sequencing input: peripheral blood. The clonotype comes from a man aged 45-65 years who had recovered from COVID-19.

CDR3 DNA sequence: TGTGCCAGCAGCTTCGACTGGACAAGCGGCTACACCTTC. It translates to CASSFDWTSGYTF. The V call is TRBV7-2, the J call TRBJ1-2; tentatively, D is TRBD1 (5 bases). Germline lookup yields CDR1 SGHTA and CDR2 FQGNSA. This CDR3 has 13 residues. V was cut by 3 bases and J by 8 bases, with 13 bases left in between.